The sequence of this T cell receptor (beta chain) was determined in a study of regulatory T cells in long-lasting Graves disease. Study background: The criterion for persistent Graves' disease was over 5 years of antithyroid drugs with positive TSH receptor antibodies.

Regarding this clonotype: Its antigen is as yet unknown. At one of its ends the junction is not consistent with the germline gene, which may arise from a read error.

The CDR3 sequence is 16 residues long. Germline CDR1 reads DFQATT; CDR2 reads SNEGSKA (reference sequence). The sample's time point: persistent/refractory GD, antithyroid drugs over 5 years with positive TRAb. TCR sequences were obtained from RNA taken from PBMCs. Enrollment of patients was through an endocrinology department in Xi'an, China. TCR beta libraries were built with iRepertoire HTBI primers and Arm-PCR of CDR3 regions. A single record per CDR3 protein comes from TCRdb applying MiXCR to the multiplex PCR reads. The table shows roughly 490,000 distinct CDR3 sequences, with approximately 23% occurring only once. Study observations and caveats: Analysis covered peripheral blood alone, not thyroid tissue. Persistent-disease Graves' patients showed less TCR diversity than new cases.

The receptor's source is a female donor with Graves disease. Here the sequenced sample was peripheral blood mononuclear cells (PBMCs), taken when the disease was refractory, from a patient treated with antithyroid drugs. The gene calls are TRBV20-1 and TRBJ2-1, with 12 bases identical to TRBD2. This CDR3 is CSTSGSGTSGYNEQFF. CDR3 nucleotides: TGCAGTACTAGTGGGTCGGGGACTAGCGGGTACAATGAGCAGTTCTTC.